A single sample is the source of the 9 T cell receptor beta chains below, sequenced in a study of a mutant IDH1 vaccine in newly diagnosed glioma. These TCRs are of unknown antigen specificity. Time point of the sample: week 5, during vaccination. Every vaccination contained 300 ug of the mutant IDH1 20-mer peptide and was paired with topical imiquimod. The repertoire was sequenced with immunoSEQ multiplex PCR; TCRdb's copy has only in-frame clones and lacks some. The sample shows tens of thousands of clones, around 90% of them seen only once. This sample comprised PBMCs, obtained from a glioma patient whose treatment included an IDH1 peptide vaccine. The receptor source for this set is a woman aged 45-65 years with glioma.

V is TRBV6-6 and J is TRBJ1-4; D unresolved. V lost 6 bases and J 8 bases, leaving 13 bases between the germline ends. The CDR3 sequence is 13 residues long. Germline-derived CDR1 and CDR2 are MNHNY and SVGAGI (reference sequence). CDR3 amino acids: CASRPGVKEKLFF. The CDR3 DNA is TGTGCCAGCAGACCAGGCGTCAAAGAAAAACTGTTTTTT.

The rearrangement uses TRBV7-8 and TRBJ2-5; either TRBD1 or TRBD2 may fit D (5 bases each). There are 15 residues in the CDR3. The ends were cut back, 0 bases at V and 2 bases at J, with 10 bases in the middle. Germline-derived CDR1 and CDR2 are SGHVS and FQNEAQ. CDR3 in amino acids: CASSLAGTLQETQYF. CDR3 nucleotides: TGTGCCAGCAGCTTAGCCGGGACGCTTCAAGAGACCCAGTACTTC.

In nucleotides, the CDR3 is TGTGCCAGCAGCGTAGGGGGACAGTATAGCAATCAGCCCCAGCATTTT. It specifies CASSVGGQYSNQPQHF. V and J are TRBV9 and TRBJ1-5, with TRBD1 matching over 7 bases. CDR1 is SGDLS, CDR2 YYNGEE, per germline. This CDR3 region has 16 residues. The trim removed 0 bases at V and 0 bases at J, leaving 3 bases unmatched.

The chain carries TRBV2 and TRBJ2-7; D call uncertain. Germline loops: CDR1 SNHLY, CDR2 FYNNEI. CDR3 length: 13 residues. V dropped 3 bases and J dropped 0 bases, with 6 bases sitting between them. The CDR3 sequence: CASSDPSSYEQYF. The CDR3 nucleotides are TGTGCCAGCAGTGATCCTAGCTCCTACGAGCAGTACTTC.

This chain joins TRBV5-6 and TRBJ2-6; D call uncertain. Germline V gene sequence: CDR1 SGHDT, CDR2 YYEEEE. CDR3 length: 13 amino acids. V lost 4 bases to trimming and J lost 0 bases, with 2 bases between them. The chain's CDR3 is CASSPSGANVLTF. The CDR3 DNA reads TGTGCCAGCAGCCCCTCTGGGGCCAACGTCCTGACTTTC.

The chain combines TRBV19 with TRBJ2-5; 10 bases are shared with TRBD1. Germline loops: CDR1 LNHDA, CDR2 SQIVND (reference sequence). The J segment lost 5 bases and the V segment lost 5 bases, leaving 5 bases of the junction unmatched. The CDR3 extends over 14 amino acids. The CDR3 bases are TGTGCCAGTAGTCCCGGGACAGGGGTGGAGACCCAGTACTTC. Translation: CASSPGTGVETQYF.

Here the CDR3 DNA reads TGTGCCAGCAGGTCGGACAGGGGCTTACTGAACACTGAAGCTTTCTTT. As protein: CASRSDRGLLNTEAFF. The chain uses TRBV28 and TRBJ1-1, with TRBD1 identical over 9 bases. Germline CDR1 reads MDHEN; CDR2 reads SYDVKM. Trimming removed 6 bases from V and 0 bases from J; junction bases left unmatched: 8. The CDR3 contains 16 residues.

The chain couples TRBV5-1 to TRBJ1-1; D is undetermined. CDR3 length equals 14 residues. V was shortened by 0 bases and J by 1 base, with 7 bases between the two germline ends. CDR1 SGHRS and CDR2 YFSETQ come from the germline V gene. For the CDR3, the DNA is TGCGCCAGCAGCTTGGGACGGGGGAACACTGAAGCTTTCTTT. Protein: CASSLGRGNTEAFF.

The rearrangement joins TRBV7-3 to TRBJ1-1; D is possibly TRBD1 (5 bases). CDR1 SGHTA and CDR2 FQGTGA come from the germline V gene. The CDR3 runs to 16 residues. The ends were cut back, 1 base at V and 3 bases at J, with 15 bases in the middle. The CDR3 DNA is TGTGCCAGCAGCTTAATCCACCAGGGTGGTTACACTGAAGCTTTCTTT. Protein product: CASSLIHQGGYTEAFF.